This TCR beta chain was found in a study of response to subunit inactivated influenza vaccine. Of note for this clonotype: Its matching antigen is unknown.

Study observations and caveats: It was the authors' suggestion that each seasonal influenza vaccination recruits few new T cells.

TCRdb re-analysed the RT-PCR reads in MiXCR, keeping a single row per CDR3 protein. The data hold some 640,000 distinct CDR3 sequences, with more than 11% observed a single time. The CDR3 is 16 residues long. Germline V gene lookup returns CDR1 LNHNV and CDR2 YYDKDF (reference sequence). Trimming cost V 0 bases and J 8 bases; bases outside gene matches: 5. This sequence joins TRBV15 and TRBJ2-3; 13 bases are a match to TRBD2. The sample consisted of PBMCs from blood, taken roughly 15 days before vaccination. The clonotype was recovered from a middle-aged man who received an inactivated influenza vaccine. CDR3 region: CATSRDGLAGVGTQYF. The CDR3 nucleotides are TGTGCCACCAGCAGAGATGGACTAGCGGGAGTGGGTACGCAGTATTTT.